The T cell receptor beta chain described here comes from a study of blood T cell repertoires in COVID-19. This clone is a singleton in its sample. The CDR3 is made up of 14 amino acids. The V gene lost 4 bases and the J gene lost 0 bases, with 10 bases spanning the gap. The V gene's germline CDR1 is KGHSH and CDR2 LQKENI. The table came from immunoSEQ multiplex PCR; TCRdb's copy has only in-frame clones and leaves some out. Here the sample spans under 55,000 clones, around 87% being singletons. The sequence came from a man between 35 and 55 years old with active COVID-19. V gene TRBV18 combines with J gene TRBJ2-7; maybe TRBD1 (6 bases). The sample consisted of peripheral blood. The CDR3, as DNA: TGTGCCAGCTCACGTACAGGGAACTCCTACGAGCAGTACTTC. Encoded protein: CASSRTGNSYEQYF. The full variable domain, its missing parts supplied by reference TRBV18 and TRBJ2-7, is NAGVMQNPRHLVRRRGQEARLRCSPMKGHSHVYWYRQLPEEGLKFMVYLQKENIIDESGMPKERFSAEFPKEGPSILRIQQVVRGDSAAYFCASSRTGNSYEQYFGPGTRLTVT.